Sequencing of this T cell receptor (beta chain) was carried out in a study of beta chain features in type 1 diabetes (dated by TCRdb to 2016 to 2019). As for the study more broadly: Mean age, gender distribution, total cell number and subset yield did not differ between patients and healthy donors. Regulatory and stem cell-like memory subsets were obtained from only 8 patients and roughly 8 healthy donors, while naive and central memory subsets were obtained from all 28 donors. The study compared TCRB repertoires of sorted circulating CD4+ T cell subsets between recently diagnosed type 1 diabetes patients and matched healthy donors. A total of 85 million to 140 million sorted cells were examined across all samples, and a strong correlation was observed between cell number per subset and RNA yield. The paper as a whole reports these results and caveats: Shorter templates might have been favored by PCR, but patient and control samples were amplified and corrected together, so both groups would have been affected equally by any skew. Naive, central memory and regulatory TCRB repertoires appeared to be more similar among patients than among healthy donors. At VDJ recombination sites, type 1 diabetes patients had fewer insertions and more deleted nucleotides, which implies abnormalities in thymic rearrangement. Because small numbers of individuals were included in the HLA sub-analyses, any influence of HLA type on TCRB rearrangement was left unresolved. Because cDNA was sequenced instead of genomic DNA, activated cells with high expression could be over-represented, although the groups did not differ in activation or CD3 levels. A moderate but significant shortening of TCRB CDR3 length was observed in type 1 diabetes patients in all four CD4+ subsets.

According to the germline V gene, CDR1 reads SGDLS and CDR2 reads YYNGEE. Trimming at the junction amounts to 4 bases on V and 5 bases on J, and the germline ends lie 15 bases apart. CDR3 length: 15 amino acids, cysteine to phenylalanine. Only CDR3 DNA remains: 45 bases, in frame from the first base. This clone was picked up many times. No antigen is known for it. The record has no base qualities; no much larger clone is one base away. All of the isolated RNA was reverse transcribed with the High Capacity cDNA Reverse Transcription Kit, so expressed TCRB transcripts were sequenced. Deep immunoSEQ sequencing was applied to naive, central memory and regulatory T cell samples, giving an average of roughly 3.3 million total reads per sample. After sorted cells were lysed in RLT buffer, RNA was extracted with DNase-treated RNeasy Micro or Mini kits, with the choice depending on cell number. Each cell subset was processed separately to prevent cross-contamination, with patient and healthy donor samples processed together. The immunoSEQ multiplex PCR was used to amplify TCRB sequences from cDNA, generating 87-bp fragments that spanned the CDR3 region. Sequencing of the amplicons was done on the Illumina HiSeq platform. The source study handled its data this way. PCR bias was computationally corrected using synthetic template baselines, reads within Hamming distance 2 were collapsed, and singletons that could not be merged were discarded. By aligning reads against IMGT, V, D and J genes, CDR3 length, and insertions or deletions at six rearrangement sites were assigned. Within each subset, clonotype counts were normalized to sorted cell number, after which true diversity and Gini coefficients were computed with the tcR R package. The overlap coefficient, calculated on TCRB nucleotide sequences, was used to quantify repertoire sharing. Entries here come from immuneACCESS through TCRdb and include only in-frame sequences with V and J called. Some clones fail to appear in such tables; in the studies checked, an unresolved V gene covers under half of the shortfall, and the cause of the remainder is unknown. V, J and clone size reflect that table, while D and trimming were determined from the DNA. The sample table records roughly 150,000 clones; approximately 10% of these occur just once. The ten largest clones add up to approximately 2% of the sample.

Each donor gave one peripheral blood draw, averaging around 0.11 L, which was collected into heparinised tubes. Naive, central memory, regulatory and stem cell-like memory CD4+ T cells were sorted on a BD FACSAria II using a panel including CD45RO, CCR7, CD25, CD127, CD95 and CD27. Purity was above 98% for every sorted population. PBMCs were isolated right away by Lymphoprep density gradient centrifugation and were stained directly, without culture. So that batch effects would be minimized, each experiment stained and sorted samples in pairs, pairing one healthy donor with one patient. This TCR derives from a man aged 18 to 29 in good health. Recombination joined TRBV9 with TRBJ1-4; the D gene identity is not certain. Source material: central memory CD4+ T cells from blood. This receptor has the CDR3 CASSPSPQSNEKLFF. The nucleotides read TGTGCCAGCAGCCCGTCGCCCCAGTCGAATGAAAAACTGTTTTTT.